The clone carrying this TCR beta chain has a handful of counts. The TCR cDNA carried a universal primer site and UMIs from 5'RACE template switching. Each CDR3 protein gets one entry after TCRdb re-called the 5' RACE reads with MiXCR. Here the sample spans tens of thousands of distinct CDR3 sequences, about 7.7% being singletons. This specimen belongs to a study of T cells after yellow fever vaccination. Trimming left V 3 bases short and J 5 bases short, with 10 bases between. This CDR3 contains 13 residues. V gene TRBV12-3 or TRBV12-4 combines with J gene TRBJ2-5; D gene unclear. The clonotype originates from a man younger than 35 who received the YFV17D yellow fever vaccine. Sequenced material: CD8+ T cells sorted from PBMCs, taken 10 days after the first yellow fever vaccination. DNA of the CDR3: TGTGCCAGCAGTTTTAACTCTCTTGAGACCCAGTACTTC. Translating gives CASSFNSLETQYF.